These 2 T cell receptor beta chains share one sample of origin, sequenced in a study of cytomegalovirus exposure and HLA in healthy donors. TCRdb's table, derived via immunoSEQ multiplex PCR, lists solely in-frame clones and lacks some. The sample contains some 170,000 clones, less than 90% of which appear only once. Input material: PBMCs. All receptors come from a woman in her late teens or twenties in good health and CMV-seronegative.

J is TRBJ1-2 and V is TRBV27; 11 nucleotides line up with TRBD1. The junction had 7 bases not matched to a gene; V was cut back by 2 bases and J by 5 bases. In germline, CDR1 is MNHEY, CDR2 SMNVEV (reference sequence). The CDR3 covers 16 residues. CDR3 sequence (DNA): TGTGCCAGCAGTTTAATTATGGGACAGGGGGTTTATGGCTACACCTTC. It encodes CASSLIMGQGVYGYTF.

V gene TRBV7-6 combines with J gene TRBJ2-7; weak D call: TRBD1 (6 bases). Trimming pared 5 bases from V and 6 bases from J, leaving 20 bases between. The germline V gene encodes CDR1 SGHVS and CDR2 FNYEAQ. The CDR3 runs 15 residues. CDR3 sequence reads: CASSITPGVSSEQYF. CDR3 in DNA: TGTGCCAGCAGCATAACGCCAGGGGTTTCGTCCGAGCAGTACTTC.